This T cell receptor beta chain was recovered during a study of T-cell memory formation after mild COVID-19 (dated by TCRdb to the early 2020s). Some background on the complete study: TCR sequence clusters from the two donors were largely donor specific. Longitudinal TCRalpha and TCRbeta repertoire sequencing tracked T-cell clones expanding and contracting after mild COVID-19 in two donors. Two young, previously healthy adult volunteers made up the cohort, one male and one female. Paper-wide results and their limitations: Some responding clones were detected in pre-infection memory, which suggested that pre-existing cross-reactive memory T cells had joined the SARS-CoV-2 response. From day 15 to 85, contracting clones showed balanced CD4/CD8 phenotypes, whereas a second wave of clones that expanded from day 15 to 37 leaned towards CD4+. Contracting CD4+ clones were found mainly in CM and EM memory subsets, while CD8+ clones were enriched in EMRA. SARS-CoV-2 specificity was not confirmed for the second-wave clones peaking on day 37. Only two mild cases were covered in the study, and larger cohorts including severe cases with pre-infection samples were considered necessary.

Ficoll-Paque density gradient centrifugation was used to isolate PBMCs. In regard to this clonotype: Its antigen specificity is not known. Base qualities are not recorded, but no much larger clone differs from it by a single base.

The V end loses 2 bases and the J end loses 11 bases, and a stretch of 4 bases separates them. Taken from cysteine to phenylalanine, the CDR3 has 11 residues. The entry retains the CDR3 DNA only, 33 bases that are in frame from base 1. CDR1 MGHDK and CDR2 SYGVNS were looked up in the germline V gene. The reads were generated on an Illumina NovaSeq 6000. cDNA libraries for TCRalpha and TCRbeta were prepared by 5'RACE using constant-segment primers, with sample barcodes and unique molecular identifiers added. Trizol reagent was used to extract RNA from every sample. Library amplification was performed in two PCR steps, and a second sample barcode and Illumina TruSeq adapters were introduced in the second step. Libraries were sequenced on an Illumina NovaSeq with 2 x 150 bp paired-end reads. Per the source publication's procedure: With migec v1.2.7, reads were demultiplexed and then collapsed into UMI-guided consensus sequences. With mixcr v2.1.11, UMI consensuses were aligned to TRA and TRB V and J templates and assembled into clonotypes. A clonotype was counted as expanded or contracted only if both edgeR and NoisET called the change significant, with noise models trained on biological replicates. For edgeR calls, the cutoffs were a false discovery rate-adjusted p below 0.01 and a log2 fold-change threshold of 1. As an exploratory analysis of dynamics, max-normalized trajectories of the 1000 most abundant clonotypes were examined with PCA combined with hierarchical clustering. Separately sequenced CD4+ and CD8+ repertoires were used to assign the CD4 or CD8 phenotype of responding clones. TCRdb itself trimmed the public reads at Q25 with fastp, ran MiXCR and retained productive beta chains. For every CDR3 protein sequence, its rows merge into one entry that carries the most common genes and DNA. The V and J calls reflect TCRdb's pipeline rather than the authors' work. The sample table lists 100,000 to 150,000 distinct CDR3 sequences, about 15% of them with a count of one. The ten largest clones represent approximately 4.7% of the sample.

The TCR was taken from a man aged 18-30 years who had mild COVID-19 (a few samples of this study predate the infection). The sample titles of this study are shuffled in the database, so cell type and time point are left out; the donor was told from shared clones. The V and J segments used are TRBV25-1 and TRBJ1-6, with the D gene not clear enough to name. The sequencing sample was made of PBMCs or a T cell subset sorted from them (not recorded which). The CDR3 is CASSEGAPLHF. The nucleotides read TGTGCCAGCAGTGAAGGGGCACCCCTCCACTTT.